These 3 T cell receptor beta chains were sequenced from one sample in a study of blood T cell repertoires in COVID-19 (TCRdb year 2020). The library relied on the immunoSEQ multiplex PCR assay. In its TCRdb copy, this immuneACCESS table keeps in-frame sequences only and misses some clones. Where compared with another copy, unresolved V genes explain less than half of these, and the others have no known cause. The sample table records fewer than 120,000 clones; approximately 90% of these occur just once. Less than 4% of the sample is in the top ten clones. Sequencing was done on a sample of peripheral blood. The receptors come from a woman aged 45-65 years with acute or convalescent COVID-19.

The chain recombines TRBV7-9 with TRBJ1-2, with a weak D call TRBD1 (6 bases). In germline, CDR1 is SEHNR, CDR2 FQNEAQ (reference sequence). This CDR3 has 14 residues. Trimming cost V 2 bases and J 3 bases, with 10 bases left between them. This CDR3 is CASSLSGDHYGYTF. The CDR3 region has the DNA TGTGCCAGCAGCTTATCAGGGGACCACTATGGCTACACCTTC.

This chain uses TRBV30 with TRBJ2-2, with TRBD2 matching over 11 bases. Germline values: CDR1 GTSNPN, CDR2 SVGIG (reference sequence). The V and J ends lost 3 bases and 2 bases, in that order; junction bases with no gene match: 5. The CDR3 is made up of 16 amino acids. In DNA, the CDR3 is TGTGCCTGGAGACTAGCGGGAGTTTCAAACACCGGGGAGCTGTTTTTT. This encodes CAWRLAGVSNTGELFF.

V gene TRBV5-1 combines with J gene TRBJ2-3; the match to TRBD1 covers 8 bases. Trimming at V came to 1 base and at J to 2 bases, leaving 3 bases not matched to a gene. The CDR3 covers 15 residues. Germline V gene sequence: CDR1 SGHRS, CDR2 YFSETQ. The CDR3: CASSLQGASTDTQYF. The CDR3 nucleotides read TGCGCCAGCAGCTTGCAGGGGGCCTCCACAGATACGCAGTATTTT.